The subject of this entry is one T cell receptor beta chain. The antigen it binds to is not known. One base away there is no much larger clone; base qualities are not given. The sample originates from a study of blood T cell repertoires in COVID-19 (dated by TCRdb to the early 2020s). General notes on the study: Samples from collaborators originated in the United States, Italy and Spain and spanned both the acute and convalescent phases of COVID-19. The material from the prospective study consisted of cDNA or gDNA derived from T cells, B-cell-depleted T cells, or PBMCs. Where available, HLA class I and class II types were obtained from metadata supplied by the sample provider rather than from assay-based typing. Samples were obtained from the ongoing ImmuneRACE study (first 160 participants) and from approximately 1,200 subjects provided by 6 global collaborators. A de-identified subject ID, COVID-19 status, age in years and sex were almost always included in the sample metadata. Subjects who had been exposed to COVID-19, were actively infected with it, or had recovered from it provided the deeply sampled blood TCRbeta repertoires that made up the dataset. A freely available public database, intended as a resource for researchers studying the immune response to SARS-CoV-2, is where the repertoires were released. General study outcomes and caveats: Clinical and demographic metadata were provided uncurated, with the amount varying by source and participant.

TCRbeta CDR3 regions were amplified from genomic DNA using the immunoSEQ Assay, a bias-controlled multiplex PCR. For the original study's pipeline: Within the assay, amplification of reference gene primers was used to estimate how many nucleated cells each sample contained. Sequence reads were collapsed and filtered to measure the absolute abundance of every unique TCRbeta CDR3 rearrangement. For each sample, productive Simpson clonality was calculated as the square root of Simpson's diversity index over productive rearrangements. TCRdb stores this immuneACCESS table with in-frame sequences only. Part of the clones is absent; in the studies checked, under half of the shortfall reflects unresolved V genes, and no reason is known for the rest. V and J calls and clone size are those listed in that table; D and trimming were worked out from the DNA. This sample holds 57,000 or so clones; approximately 80% were observed only once. The ten largest clones capture approximately 20% of the sample.

The CDR3 numbers 16 residues from cysteine through phenylalanine. Only CDR3 DNA remains: 48 bases, in frame from the first base. V is clipped by 2 bases and J by 0 bases, and the sequence between their germline boundaries is 12 bases long. CDR1 and CDR2, looked up from the germline V gene, are MGHRA and YSYEKL. Each collaborating institution followed its own protocols to collect whole blood in K2EDTA tubes. For TCRbeta analysis, collaborators shipped samples as frozen whole blood, isolated PBMCs, or DNA extracted from either of those sample types. This clonotype was sampled from a man aged 50-59 years with active or convalescent COVID-19. Recombination connected TRBV4-1 to TRBJ2-3; the D segment cannot be called with confidence. Sequencing was carried out using peripheral blood. The sequenced DNA: TGCGCCAGCAGCCAATACTTAGCTACTAGCACAGATACGCAGTATTTT. The translation is CASSQYLATSTDTQYF.